This TCR beta chain was found in a study of cytomegalovirus exposure and HLA in healthy donors. Study findings and constraints: V- and J-gene trimming of TCR beta was linked (in a later analysis) to a missense DCLRE1C variant.

It was with 60 Vbeta and 13 Jbeta primers that the PCR ran. TCRdb keeps only in-frame clones here, not all; method: immunoSEQ multiplex PCR. The sample contains around 95,000 clones, roughly four fifths of which appear only once. As for the donors, each was a healthy bone marrow donor. Of note for this clone: Antigen unknown.

The CDR3 has 13 amino acids. Germline V CDR1 and CDR2: MNHEY, SVGAGI. The J segment lost 2 bases and the V segment lost 6 bases, leaving 3 bases of the junction unmatched. This TCR derives from a young man in good health and CMV-seropositive. The sequenced sample was PBMCs. The chain uses TRBV6-5 and TRBJ2-7, with 8 bases lining up with TRBD2. CDR3 residues: CASSRLAPYEQYF. The CDR3 DNA is TGTGCCAGCAGCAGACTAGCGCCCTACGAGCAGTACTTC.